This T cell receptor beta chain was observed in a study of PD-1 blockade in mismatch repair-deficient tumors. Clones were sequenced by immunoSEQ multiplex PCR, and TCRdb holds only the in-frame ones, with some missing. Among some 130,000 clones, around nine tenths were seen once, and the ten largest hold about 10%. The receptor comes from an adult with mismatch repair-deficient cancer. The source was peripheral blood, collected about 17 months after starting pembrolizumab.

The CDR3 loop reads CASSVPAAYEQYF. The CDR3 DNA is TGCGCCAGCAGTGTTCCAGCGGCCTACGAGCAGTACTTC. The chain is built from TRBV10-2 and TRBJ2-7; D possibly corresponds to TRBD2 (5 bases). Germline V CDR1 and CDR2: WSHSY, SAAADI. V lost 4 bases and J lost 2, with 9 bases in between. The CDR3 loop spans 13 amino acids.